This T cell receptor beta chain comes out of a study of blood T cell repertoires in COVID-19. For the study at large: There were acute and convalescent COVID-19 samples, and they came from the United States, Italy and Spain. Sources were T cells, B-cell-depleted T cells, or PBMCs; the material itself was cDNA or gDNA.

Methods used by the authors: Reference gene primer amplification yielded estimated nucleated cell counts. Profiled with immunoSEQ multiplex PCR; TCRdb holds only in-frame clones, not every one. That table supplies the V and J calls and clone size; D and trimming were determined from the DNA. Of more than 120,000 clones listed, about 88% were seen once; the top ten hold roughly 2.6%. The germline V gene has CDR1 KGHDR and CDR2 SFDVKD. The CDR3 length is 16 residues. V lost 1 base and J lost 3, with 11 bases in between. The receptor was derived from a human donor with acute or convalescent COVID-19. The donor label of this sample is uncertain. The chain joins TRBV24-1 to TRBJ2-2; TRBD2 might be the D (7 bases). The sample taken for sequencing was peripheral blood. CDR3 bases: TGTGCCACCAGTGATTTCCGGGGGGCCTACACCGGGGAGCTGTTTTTT. The encoded protein is CATSDFRGAYTGELFF.